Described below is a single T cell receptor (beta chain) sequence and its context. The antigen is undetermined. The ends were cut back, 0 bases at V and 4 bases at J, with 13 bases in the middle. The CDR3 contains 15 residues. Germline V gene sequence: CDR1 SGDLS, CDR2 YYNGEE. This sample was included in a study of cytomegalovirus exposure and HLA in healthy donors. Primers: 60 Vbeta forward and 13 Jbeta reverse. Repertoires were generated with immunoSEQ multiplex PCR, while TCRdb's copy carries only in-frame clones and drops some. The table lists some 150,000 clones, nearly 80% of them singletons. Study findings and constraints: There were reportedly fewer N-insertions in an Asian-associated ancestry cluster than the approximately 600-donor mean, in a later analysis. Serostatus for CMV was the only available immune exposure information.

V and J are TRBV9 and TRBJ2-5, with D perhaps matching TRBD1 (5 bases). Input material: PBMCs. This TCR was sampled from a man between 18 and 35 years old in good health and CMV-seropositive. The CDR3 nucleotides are TGTGCCAGCAGCGTAGCTCCAGGGTTGATAGAGACCCAGTACTTC. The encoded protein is CASSVAPGLIETQYF.